This is a list of T cell receptor beta chains from one sample in a study of blood T cell repertoires in COVID-19. Assay: immunoSEQ multiplex PCR; the TCRdb copy retains only in-frame clones and omits some. Of more than 100,000 clones listed, about two thirds were seen once; the top ten hold more than 0.65%. The sample comprised peripheral blood. The receptors originated from a human donor with acute or convalescent COVID-19. The donor label of this sample is uncertain. CDR3s include the opening cysteine and the closing phenylalanine or tryptophan. Fields, in order: J gene, clone size, V gene, D gene, CDR3 protein, CDR3 DNA. A D gene is named only where the DNA matches it firmly. The size of a clone is reported for some rows only, either as once, few or many, or as a class for expanded clones.

>TRBJ1-2|NA|TRBV5-1|NA
CASSFTPGHDYGYTF
TGCGCCAGCAGTTTTACACCGGGACATGATTATGGCTACACCTTC
>TRBJ2-2|NA|TRBV25-1|NA
CASSGIGGTTGELFF
TGTGCCAGCAGTGGTATTGGCGGGACCACCGGGGAGCTGTTTTTT
>TRBJ1-6|NA|TRBV2|NA
CASRGGSSYNSPLHF
TGTGCCAGCAGGGGTGGGAGCTCCTATAATTCACCCCTCCACTTT
>TRBJ1-1|NA|TRBV18|TRBD1
CASSPQTGIEAFF
TGTGCCAGCTCACCACAGACAGGGATAGAAGCTTTCTTT
>TRBJ1-2|NA|TRBV9|TRBD1
CASSAGGAPDYGYTF
TGTGCCAGCAGCGCAGGGGGCGCACCTGACTATGGCTACACCTTC
>TRBJ2-5|NA|TRBV20-1|NA
CSASQETQYF
TGCAGTGCTTCACAAGAGACCCAGTACTTC
>TRBJ2-3|NA|TRBV11-3|NA
CASSQGSGRGDTQYF
TGTGCCAGCAGCCAGGGGAGCGGCCGGGGAGATACGCAGTATTTT
>TRBJ2-6|NA|TRBV19|NA
CASSIPPGSGANVLTF
TGTGCCAGTAGTATCCCGCCCGGTTCTGGGGCCAACGTCCTGACTTTC
>TRBJ1-3|few|TRBV5-1|NA
CASSPGHSGNTIYF
TGCGCCAGCAGCCCGGGTCACTCTGGAAACACCATATATTTT
>TRBJ1-2|NA|TRBV2|TRBD1
CASSGTGFYGYTF
TGTGCCAGCAGTGGGACAGGGTTTTATGGCTACACCTTC
>TRBJ1-4|NA|TRBV5-1|TRBD1
CASSPGTGGEKLFF
TGCGCCAGCAGCCCCGGGACAGGGGGGGAAAAACTGTTTTTT
>TRBJ2-5|NA|TRBV7-6|TRBD2
CASSHGLAGGQETQYF
TGTGCCAGCAGCCACGGACTAGCGGGGGGTCAAGAGACCCAGTACTTC
>TRBJ2-1|NA|TRBV4-2|TRBD2
CASSQTPGLALDEQFF
TGTGCCAGCAGCCAAACACCGGGACTAGCGTTAGATGAGCAGTTCTTC
>TRBJ2-3|NA|TRBV10-2|TRBD2
CASLAGGSDTQYF
TGCGCCAGTCTAGCGGGGGGGAGTGATACGCAGTATTTT